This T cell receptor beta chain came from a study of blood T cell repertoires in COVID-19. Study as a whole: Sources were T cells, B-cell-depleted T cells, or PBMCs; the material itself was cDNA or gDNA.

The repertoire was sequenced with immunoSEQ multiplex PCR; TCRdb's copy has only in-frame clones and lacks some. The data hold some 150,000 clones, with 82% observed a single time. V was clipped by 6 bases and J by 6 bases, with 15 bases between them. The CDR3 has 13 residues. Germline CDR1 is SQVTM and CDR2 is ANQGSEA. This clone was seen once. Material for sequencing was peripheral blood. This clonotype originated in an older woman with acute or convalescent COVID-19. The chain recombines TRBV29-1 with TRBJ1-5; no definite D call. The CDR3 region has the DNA TGCAGCGTCCTACTACCATCTCCTCAGCCCCAGCATTTT. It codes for CSVLLPSPQPQHF.